This note documents a single T cell receptor (beta chain) sequence. It lacks a known antigen. Base qualities are missing; no much larger clone stands one base away. V is shortened by 4 bases, J by 7 bases, and the region joining them spans 14 bases. Taken from the germline V gene, the CDR1 and CDR2 loops are SGHTS and YDEGEE. From its cysteine to its phenylalanine, the CDR3 spans 13 amino acids. This entry keeps only the CDR3 DNA: 39 bases, framed from base 1. The data were obtained in a study of shared clonotypes between healthy human individuals (dated by TCRdb to the early 2020s). Background on the whole study: The cohort included a few men and a couple of women between 18 and 49 years of age. Blood TCR repertoires of 5 or 6 healthy adults were deeply sequenced to estimate repertoire size and the extent of clonotype sharing between individuals. Different laboratories and diverse techniques were used to prepare libraries and sequence TCR repertoires, to increase sequencing depth and limit assay-specific biases. For each donor, CD4 naive and CD4 memory were each run on three plates, CD8 naive on two plates, and CD8 memory on one plate. Per donor, leukapheresis produced somewhere between about 0.94 and 9.5 billion PBMCs.

Using the deep immunoSEQ assay, TCR CDR3 regions were amplified from genomic DNA by multiplex PCR. For each cell subset, the extracted genomic DNA was distributed evenly across all wells of several immunoSEQ 96-well plates, and each plate served as one replicate. For sorted subsets, about 200 ng genomic DNA, equal to 25,000 to 35,000 T cell genomes, was loaded into each replicate PCR. Purified libraries were measured with a Qubit 3.0 fluorometer, size-checked on a Bioanalyzer 2100, and measured again with the KAPA Library Quantification kit. A separate single-read 150-cycle Illumina NextSeq 550 flow cell was used to sequence each immunoSEQ 96-well plate. Per the authors' processing: Because the immunoSEQ output included only junctional sequences and no quality scores, the filtering could not be the same as the filtering used for full-length reads. To assign V/J genes and CDR3, sequences were annotated using PyIR, a Python wrapper for IgBLAST v1.9, with IMGT germline references. Reads with weak V/J assignments (E-value above 1e-6), missing CDR3, stop codons, out-of-frame junctions, or ambiguous translated residues were removed. A V3J clonotype was defined by an identical inferred V gene, J gene, and CDR3 amino acid sequence. Percentage overlap between repertoires was computed as shared unique clonotypes divided by the size of the smaller repertoire. Richness of each repertoire was evaluated using RTK rarefaction, the Chao1 estimator, and Recon v2.1 estimates of unobserved clonotypes. For all TCRbeta clonotypes obtained by the gDNA method from a few donors, generation probabilities were computed with OLGA. TCRdb retrieved this table from immuneACCESS and kept in-frame rearrangements only. Not all clones are present; in checked studies, unresolved V genes account for under half, and no reason is known for the remainder. That table supplies the V and J calls and clone size; D and trimming were determined from the DNA. The sample table records some 580,000 clones; approximately 97% of these occur just once. The ten largest clones represent approximately 0.057% of the sample.

The paper as a whole reports these results and caveats: Sampling was restricted to blood, and TCR repertoires in tissues likely differ from the TCR repertoires found in blood. Clonotypes shared by all four sorted-subset donors showed higher generation probabilities than non-shared clonotypes. Because the study included only a small number of donors, the genetic and exposure-history diversity represented was limited. Across a handful of donors, roughly 5.1% of naive CD4, over 3% of naive CD8, under 2.5% of memory CD4, and 0.3% to 0.45% of memory CD8 clonotypes were shared. Larger estimated clonotype richness was generally found for naive subsets than for memory subsets. Even with the large sequencing depth, rarefaction of the sorted-subset datasets indicated that sequencing was incomplete. Based on pairwise subsampling, the degree of clonotype sharing among donors was expected to be affected by sequencing depth.

The donors were healthy, HIV-negative adults with no recently reported acute infections or vaccinations. All donors were Caucasian adults living in Nashville, Tennessee, USA. CD4+ T cells were enriched by magnetic negative selection, after which naive cells were positively selected on CD45RA and the negative fraction was taken as the memory subset. After blood collection by leukapheresis, PBMCs were isolated using Ficoll-Histopaque density gradient centrifugation and then cryopreserved in the vapor phase of liquid nitrogen. Purity and quantity of every magnetically sorted T cell population were checked by analytical flow cytometry. Genomic DNA was isolated from each sorted fraction and quantified by UV absorbance on a Nanodrop 2000c.

The sequenced sample consisted of naive CD4+ T cells sorted from blood. The intended sense of this specimen's cell subset or site label: CD45RA+ positively selected. The sequence came from a woman in her 30s in good health. Rearrangement joined TRBV5-8 to TRBJ1-1; perhaps TRBD1 is the D gene, with 5 bases matching. The DNA is as follows: TGTGCCAGCAGCGCCAGGGTTCACCGTGAAGCTTTCTTT. The resulting protein is CASSARVHREAFF. The variable domain in full, with residues beyond the CDR3 obtained from the reference TRBV5-8 and TRBJ1-1 genes, is EAGVTQSPTHLIKTRGQQATLRCSPISGHTSVYWYQQALGLGLQFLLWYDEGEERNRGNFPPRFSGRQFPNYSSELNVNALELEDSALYLCASSARVHREAFFGQGTRLTVV.